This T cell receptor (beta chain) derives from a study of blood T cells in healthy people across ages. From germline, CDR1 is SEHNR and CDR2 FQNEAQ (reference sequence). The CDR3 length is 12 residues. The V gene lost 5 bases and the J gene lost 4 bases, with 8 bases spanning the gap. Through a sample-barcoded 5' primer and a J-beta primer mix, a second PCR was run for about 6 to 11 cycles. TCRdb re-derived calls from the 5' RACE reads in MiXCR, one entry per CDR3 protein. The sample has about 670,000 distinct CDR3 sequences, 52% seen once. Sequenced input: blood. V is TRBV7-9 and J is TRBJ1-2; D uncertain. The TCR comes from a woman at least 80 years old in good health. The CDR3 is CASSRTSYGYTF. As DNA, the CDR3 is TGTGCCAGCAGCCGGACCTCCTATGGCTACACCTTC.